This T cell receptor (beta chain) was recovered during a study of T cells after yellow fever vaccination. Overall study context: Some fractions had low cell numbers, and these were prepared with SMART-Seq v4 Ultra Low Input.

This clonotype was seen repeatedly, ten times or more. The antigen is unknown. In making TCR cDNA, 5'RACE template switching added a universal primer site and UMIs to it. A single record per CDR3 protein comes from TCRdb applying MiXCR to the 5' RACE reads. The table has about 580,000 distinct CDR3 sequences, around 17% seen once. CDR1 and CDR2 (germline): SGDLS, YYNGEE. The CDR3 runs to 17 residues. V lost 0 bases, J lost 5 bases, and 6 bases stayed unmatched. Findings and caveats of the study: Primary-vaccination clones mostly resurfaced post-booster (96% CD4, roughly 90% CD8). The secondary response peaked faster, at day 5 versus 15, but was weaker.

This clonotype was sampled from a man between 18 and 29 years old who received the YFV17D yellow fever vaccine. The rearrangement links TRBV9 to TRBJ2-5; 14 nucleotides agree with TRBD2. The sample here was PBMCs, taken about 5 days after the first yellow fever vaccination. This CDR3 reads CASSVGRLAGGLETQYF. CDR3 DNA sequence: TGTGCCAGCAGCGTAGGGAGACTAGCGGGGGGGCTGGAGACCCAGTACTTC.